This T cell receptor beta chain emerged from a study of CD8 T cells in Susac syndrome (dated by TCRdb to between 2018 and 2020). With respect to the entire study: The study used repertoire sequencing to test whether antigen drove CD8+ T cell activation and differentiation in Susac syndrome. CD8+ T cell repertoire clonality was compared between 12 healthy donors, approximately 14 Susac syndrome patients and 15 multiple sclerosis patients. The full study reports these points: The number of individuals in the TCR sequencing and HLA analysis was recognized as being relatively small.

RNA was extracted using the RNeasy kit, and about 0.45 to 1 ug of the RNA was reverse transcribed with random hexamers. The immunoSEQ multiplex PCR assay, covering 54 Vbeta and 13 Jbeta segments, was used to amplify TCR beta CDR3 regions. Bias from PCR amplification was corrected by using a synthetic template baseline for primer optimization and for computational correction. The authors' analysis ran thus. Reads were assigned to V, D and J genes according to IMGT and analyzed in immunoSEQ Analyzer, with only productive sequences retained. Clonality was calculated as one minus the Shannon entropy normalized by log2 of the number of productive unique sequences. For each patient and control, public and private clones were evaluated among the 100 most prevalent clones. Clones were defined as Susac-specific if absent from the healthy and MS cohorts, from under 1,200 published viral clones and from other ImmuneACCESS disease sequences. TCRdb reprocessed the public reads (quality trimming at Q25 with fastp, clone calling with MiXCR) and kept in-frame beta chains. Under each unique CDR3 protein, matching rows form one entry showing the most common genes and DNA. These V and J calls originate from TCRdb's pipeline instead of the authors' own analysis. For this sample the table gives about 120,000 distinct CDR3 sequences, of which 92% were detected only once. Clones ranked in the top ten supply about 0.12% of the sample.

V was cut back by 5 bases and J by 7 bases, leaving a gap of 13 bases between them. The CDR3 measures 13 amino acids from cysteine to phenylalanine. Of all the DNA, just the CDR3 is kept, 39 bases in frame from base 1. A word on this clonotype: No antigen is known for it. No much larger clone is present one base from it, and per-base qualities are unavailable.

Peripheral blood CD8+ and CD4+ T cells from healthy donors, Susac syndrome patients and multiple sclerosis patients were profiled using high-throughput TCR beta sequencing. The healthy donors served as controls matched for age and sex. Bulk CD8+ and CD4+ T cells were purified by magnetic negative isolation, while CD8+ TEMRA cells were enriched using FACS. Blood was collected in EDTA tubes and processed within 24 hours, with PBMCs isolated through density gradient centrifugation. PBMCs intended for TCR sequencing were frozen in liquid nitrogen and were later thawed in a 37 degrees C water bath. The sorted or isolated CD4+, CD8+ and CD8+ TEMRA cells reached a purity of at least 90%.

This sequence uses TRBV5-3 and TRBJ1-5, with TRBD1 tentatively as D gene (5 bases match). TRBV5-3 is identified as an open reading frame with a role that is uncertain. The specimen was CD8+ T cells from PBMCs. The receptor comes from a human donor in good health. The nucleotide sequence is given as TGTGCCAGAAGGATTGGAGCAGGGCAGCCCCAGCATTTT. Protein translation: CARRIGAGQPQHF.